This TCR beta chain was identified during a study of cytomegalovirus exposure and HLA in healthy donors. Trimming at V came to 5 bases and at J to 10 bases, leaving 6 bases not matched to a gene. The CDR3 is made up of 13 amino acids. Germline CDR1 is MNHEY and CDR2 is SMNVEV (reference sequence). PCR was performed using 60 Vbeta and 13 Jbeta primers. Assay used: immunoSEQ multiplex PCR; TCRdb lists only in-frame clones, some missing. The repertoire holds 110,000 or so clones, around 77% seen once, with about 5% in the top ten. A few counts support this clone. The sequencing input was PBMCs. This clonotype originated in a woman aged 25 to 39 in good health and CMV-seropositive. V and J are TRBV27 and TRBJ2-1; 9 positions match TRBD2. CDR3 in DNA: TGTGCCAGCAGTAGCGGGAGGTGGGGGGAGCAGTTCTTC. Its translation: CASSSGRWGEQFF.